Presented here are 12 T cell receptor beta chains from one specimen sequenced in a study of T-cell reconstitution after alpha-beta-depleted transplantation in children. The TCRbeta library incorporated unique molecular identifiers. Each CDR3 protein gets one entry after TCRdb re-called the PCR reads with MiXCR. The sample includes fewer than 450,000 distinct CDR3 sequences, 15% to 20% of them seen just once. This sample comprised PBMCs, mostly from graft donor cells, obtained 360 days after TCRalphabeta/CD19-depleted stem cell transplant. The receptor source for this set is a male patient between 2 and 9 years old who had a stem cell transplant for acute lymphoblastic leukemia, so the T cells may come from the graft donor.

With regard to this clonotype: An end of the junction differs from the germline gene, which may be a read error. V is TRBV7-7 and J is TRBJ2-5; 10 nucleotides agree with TRBD1. CDR3 length equals 15 residues. Germline CDR1 and CDR2: SSHAT and FNYEAQ (reference sequence). This CDR3 is CASSWGQGFRETQYF. CDR3 bases: TGTGCTAGCAGCTGGGGACAGGGGTTTCGAGAGACCCAGTACTTC.

In its sample, this clonotype was seen many times. The rearrangement uses TRBV7-3 and TRBJ2-4; no clear D. The V gene's germline CDR1 is SGHTA and CDR2 FQGTGA. The CDR3 sequence is 10 residues long. Trimming took off 3 bases at V and 8 bases at J, with 2 bases between the two ends. CDR3 bases: TGTGCCAGCAGCTTGGACATTCAGTACTTC. Translated, it gives CASSLDIQYF.

This clonotype showed up just a few times. The chain carries TRBV9 and TRBJ2-3; D unresolved. Germline CDR1 and CDR2: SGDLS and YYNGEE. The CDR3 contains 13 residues. Trimming took 3 bases from V and 2 from J, leaving 7 bases between them. Here the CDR3 DNA reads TGTGCCAGCAGCGCCGCTCCCACAGATACGCAGTATTTT. This encodes CASSAAPTDTQYF.

The V gene is TRBV12-3 or TRBV12-4, the J gene TRBJ2-3; D remains unclear. The CDR3 has 13 residues. V lost 6 bases, J lost 4 bases, and 11 bases lay in between. CDR3: CASSISSADTQYF. The CDR3 coding sequence is TGTGCCAGCAGCATTTCGTCCGCAGATACGCAGTATTTT.

The chain is built from TRBV12-3 or TRBV12-4 and TRBJ1-2; D remains ambiguous. This CDR3 comprises 14 residues. V was clipped by 6 bases and J by 7 bases, with 18 bases between them. Written as DNA, the CDR3 is TGTGCCAGCAGGGTCCCTCACGAGGCTGGTGGCTACACCTTC. Protein product: CASRVPHEAGGYTF.

The CDR3 loop reads CSASSMGPEYEQYF. CDR3 bases: TGCAGTGCTAGTAGTATGGGCCCAGAATACGAGCAGTACTTC. This sequence joins TRBV20-1 and TRBJ2-7, with D unclear. The CDR3 spans 14 residues. V dropped 3 bases and J dropped 4 bases, with 16 bases sitting between them. The germline gives CDR1 DFQATT, CDR2 SNEGSKA (reference sequence).

The gene calls are TRBV4-1 and TRBJ2-1; no definite D call. The CDR3 runs to 14 residues. V lost 0 bases and J 9 bases, leaving 12 bases between the germline ends. Germline assignment: CDR1 MGHRA and CDR2 YSYEKL. The CDR3, as DNA: TGCGCCAGCAGCCAAGATAAAAAGTCTCGTGAGCAGTTCTTC. This codes for CASSQDKKSREQFF.

The chain combines TRBV12-3 or TRBV12-4 with TRBJ2-1; 15 nucleotides agree with TRBD2. The CDR3 is 19 amino acids. V shed 1 base and J 1 base; nucleotides not matched to a gene: 5. For the CDR3, the DNA is TGTGCCAGCAGTTTAGGAGGACTAGCGGGAGGGTTATCCTACAATGAGCAGTTCTTC. Its protein product is CASSLGGLAGGLSYNEQFF.

At least ten counts were recorded for this clonotype. This chain uses TRBV7-2 with TRBJ2-3, with D possibly being TRBD1 or TRBD2 (5 bases each). Germline CDR1 and CDR2: SGHTA and FQGNSA. V lost 0 bases and J 10 bases, leaving 17 bases between the germline ends. This CDR3 has 15 residues. In DNA, the CDR3 is TGTGCCAGCAGCTTAGCCGGGACCGCGCAAGGGGCGCAGTATTTT. It encodes CASSLAGTAQGAQYF.

This clonotype came up a few times. This chain links TRBV5-1 with TRBJ2-2, with D perhaps TRBD1 (7 bases). Germline loops: CDR1 SGHRS, CDR2 YFSETQ. The CDR3 is made up of 17 amino acids. The V and J ends lost 2 bases and 2 bases respectively, with 16 bases between them. CDR3 in DNA: TGCGCCAGCAGCTTCAAATCAGGGGGGATAAACACCGGGGAGCTGTTTTTT. Translating it yields CASSFKSGGINTGELFF.

This clonotype showed up just a few times. V usage is TRBV28 and J usage is TRBJ2-3, with TRBD2 matching 12 bases. J lost 6 bases, V lost 2 bases, and 3 bases had no gene match. Germline values: CDR1 MDHEN, CDR2 SYDVKM. This CDR3 contains 15 residues. CDR3 coding DNA: TGTGCCAGCAGTTTAGGACTAGCGGGGTATGATACGCAGTATTTT. The encoded protein is CASSLGLAGYDTQYF.

The CDR3 is CASSLGLAGFEQYF. In DNA form, the CDR3 reads TGTGCCAGCAGCTTAGGACTAGCGGGCTTCGAGCAGTACTTC. This chain links TRBV13 with TRBJ2-7, with 9 bases that match TRBD2. The V gene end was trimmed by 0 bases and the J gene end by 6 bases; junction bases not matched to a gene: 3. The CDR3 is 14 amino acids. Germline loops: CDR1 PRHDT, CDR2 FYEKMQ (reference sequence).